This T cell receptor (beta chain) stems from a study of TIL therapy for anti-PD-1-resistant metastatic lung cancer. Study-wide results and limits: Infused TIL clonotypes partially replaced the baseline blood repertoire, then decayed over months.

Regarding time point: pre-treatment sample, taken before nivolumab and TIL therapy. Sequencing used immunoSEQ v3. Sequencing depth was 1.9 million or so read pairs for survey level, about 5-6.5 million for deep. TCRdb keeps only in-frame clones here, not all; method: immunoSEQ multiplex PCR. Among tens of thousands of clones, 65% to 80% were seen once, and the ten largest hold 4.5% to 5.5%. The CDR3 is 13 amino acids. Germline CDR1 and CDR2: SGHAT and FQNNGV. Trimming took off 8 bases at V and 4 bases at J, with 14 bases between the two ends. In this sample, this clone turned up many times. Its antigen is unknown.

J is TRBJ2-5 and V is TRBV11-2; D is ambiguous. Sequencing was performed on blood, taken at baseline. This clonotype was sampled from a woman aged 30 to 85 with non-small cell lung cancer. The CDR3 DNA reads TGTGCCAGCGGCCCCGGGTTAGGAGAGACCCAGTACTTC. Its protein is CASGPGLGETQYF.